This TCR beta chain was observed in a study of blood T cell repertoires in COVID-19. Authors' methods: Quantification of nucleated cells was approximated via reference gene primer amplification. TCRdb keeps only in-frame clones here, not all; method: immunoSEQ multiplex PCR. For V, J and clone size, that table is used; D and trimming come from the DNA. Of a few hundred thousand clones listed, roughly 87% are singletons. The CDR3 is 13 amino acids. The J segment lost 2 bases and the V segment lost 3 bases, leaving 1 base of the junction unmatched. CDR1 is MNHEY and CDR2 is SMNVEV in the germline V gene (reference sequence). Allocation to cohorts depended on clinical history reported by the participants.

Sequenced sample: PBMCs or T cells enriched from blood (not recorded which). The chain recombines TRBV27 with TRBJ2-7; 7 bases match TRBD1. This TCR was recovered from a woman in her twenties or thirties who had recovered from COVID-19. The CDR3 sequence: CASSLRGPYEQYF. CDR3 DNA: TGTGCCAGCAGTTTGAGGGGGCCCTACGAGCAGTACTTC.